This T cell receptor (beta chain) was captured in a study of a mutant IDH1 vaccine in newly diagnosed glioma. Study overall: Vaccines began 4-6 weeks after radiotherapy alone, or with temozolomide cycles.

This clone showed up just a few times. Its antigen is not known. Time point given: week 11, during vaccination. Topical imiquimod accompanied each vaccine dose, which consisted of 300 ug of mutant IDH1 20-mer peptide. Those who donated had recent WHO grade 3 or 4 IDH1-mutant, ATRX-lost astrocytomas. Libraries were prepared by immunoSEQ multiplex PCR; TCRdb keeps only in-frame clonotypes and omits some of them. Among around 27,000 clones, around 82% were seen once, and the ten largest hold more than 7.5%. The CDR3 consists of 17 residues. V lost 0 bases and J 3 bases, leaving 14 bases between the germline ends. Germline V gives CDR1 LNHNV, CDR2 YYDKDF (reference sequence).

This chain links TRBV15 with TRBJ2-2; D might be TRBD2 (6 bases). The receptor was derived from a woman younger than 35 with glioma. Sequences were derived from PBMCs, sampled from a glioma patient whose treatment included an IDH1 peptide vaccine. The CDR3 sequence is CATSREPGTHDTGELFF. CDR3 sequence (DNA): TGTGCCACCAGCAGAGAACCCGGGACTCACGACACCGGGGAGCTGTTTTTT.